This T cell receptor (beta chain) was documented in a study of radiation and T cells in renal cell carcinoma. Time point meaning: blood 4 weeks post-SBRT, at nephrectomy. The treatment here: 15 Gy SBRT to primary tumor, nephrectomy 4 weeks later. Measured with immunoSEQ multiplex PCR; TCRdb has only the in-frame clones, and not every one. The sample has around 140,000 clones, 70% to 90% seen once. Trimming shortened V by 4 bases and J by 3 bases, and 10 bases separated the two germline ends. Germline V gene sequence: CDR1 MNHNS, CDR2 SASEGT. This CDR3 is built from 13 residues. This chain connects TRBV6-1 to TRBJ2-7; D gene ambiguous. The receptor comes from a woman aged 45-65 years with renal cell carcinoma. Specimen: blood, collected from a patient whose treatment included radiotherapy and nephrectomy. The DNA for the CDR3 is TGTGCCAGCAGTGTTTATCCGATCTACGAGCAGTACTTC. The encoded protein is CASSVYPIYEQYF.